One and the same sample provided the 23 T cell receptor beta chains below, sequenced in a study of patients and donors after allogeneic stem cell transplantation. One entry per CDR3 protein, called by TCRdb with MiXCR from the RT-PCR reads. This sample has about 410,000 distinct CDR3 sequences; around 15% occur once, and the top ten carry 7.2%. The specimen sequenced was blood, either unsorted or a sorted T cell fraction (not recorded which). The receptors were gathered from a human donor who was either an allogeneic HSCT recipient or a stem cell or donor lymphocyte infusion donor (not recorded which). It is not recorded whose cells these are; they may come from a transplant donor.

The J gene is TRBJ2-7, the V gene TRBV5-1; D is perhaps TRBD2 (6 bases). Germline lookup yields CDR1 SGHRS and CDR2 YFSETQ. This CDR3 is 13 amino acids long. V shed 4 bases and J shed 3 bases, with 11 bases lying between them. The CDR3 coding sequence is TGCGCCAGCAGCCCTAGCGTCAACTACGAGCAGTACTTC. Its translation is CASSPSVNYEQYF.

The CDR3 sequence is CAGRRASGAVISGELFF. CDR3 nucleotide sequence: TGTGCCGGACGGAGGGCTAGCGGAGCTGTAATCTCCGGGGAGCTGTTTTTT. V gene TRBV30 combines with J gene TRBJ2-2; 7 bases are a match to TRBD2. The germline gives CDR1 GTSNPN, CDR2 SVGIG (reference sequence). This CDR3 spans 17 amino acids. Germline trimming cut 8 bases from V and 6 bases from J; bases unmatched to any gene: 21.

Here the CDR3 reads CSVAGDREGNYGYTF. The CDR3 nucleotides are TGCAGCGTTGCGGGAGACAGGGAAGGGAACTATGGCTACACCTTC. The V call is TRBV29-1, the J call TRBJ1-2; 7 bases line up with TRBD1. The junction had 10 bases not matched to a gene; V was cut back by 4 bases and J by 2 bases. CDR1 and CDR2 (germline): SQVTM, ANQGSEA. The CDR3 loop spans 15 amino acids.

This sequence joins TRBV12-3 or TRBV12-4 and TRBJ2-2; D is possibly TRBD2 (7 bases). This CDR3 is 16 amino acids long. V dropped 5 bases and J dropped 5 bases, with 18 bases sitting between them. The CDR3 protein is CASSPEAGARTGELFF. As DNA, the CDR3 is TGTGCCAGCAGTCCCGAGGCGGGGGCGAGAACCGGGGAGCTGTTTTTT.

This clonotype appeared a few times. This sequence joins TRBV29-1 and TRBJ2-1; no firm D call. Germline CDR1 is SQVTM and CDR2 is ANQGSEA. Trimming cost V 5 bases and J 2 bases, with 13 bases left between them. The CDR3 length is 14 residues. In DNA form, the CDR3 reads TGCAGCGTTTCTATTCGGCTCCCCTACAATGAGCAGTTCTTC. Translation: CSVSIRLPYNEQFF.

This clonotype turned up a few times. The chain combines TRBV12-3 or TRBV12-4 with TRBJ1-5; D is perhaps TRBD1 (5 bases). CDR3 length: 14 amino acids. Trimming stripped 2 bases from V and 2 bases from J, with 7 bases between. CDR3 loop: CASSLSQGNQPQHF. DNA of the CDR3: TGTGCCAGCAGTTTATCACAGGGCAATCAGCCCCAGCATTTT.

In this sample, this clonotype turned up a few times. The CDR3 loop reads CASSMTGDTGELFF. The CDR3 DNA reads TGCGCCAGCAGCATGACAGGGGACACCGGGGAGCTGTTTTTT. The chain carries TRBV5-1 and TRBJ2-2, with 8 nucleotides matching TRBD1. CDR1 SGHRS and CDR2 YFSETQ come from the germline V gene. The CDR3 has 14 residues. The V segment lost 4 bases and the J segment 3 bases; nucleotides outside the gene matches: 2.

This clonotype turned up a few times. V gene TRBV4-1 combines with J gene TRBJ2-5, with TRBD2 matching 8 bases. The germline V gene has CDR1 MGHRA and CDR2 YSYEKL. V lost 1 base and J lost 1; bases outside the gene matches: 8. This CDR3 comprises 17 residues. The CDR3 DNA follows: TGCGCCAGCAGCCAAGGAGTGTTAGCGGGGAGCCAAGAGACCCAGTACTTC. This translates into CASSQGVLAGSQETQYF.

The CDR3 loop reads CASSPPKGWNNEQFF. CDR3 coding DNA: TGTGCCAGCAGCCCACCCAAGGGCTGGAACAATGAGCAGTTCTTC. The chain is built from TRBV3-1 and TRBJ2-1; no clear D gene. CDR1 is LGHDT, CDR2 YNNKEL, per germline (reference sequence). CDR3 length: 15 residues. V lost 4 bases and J lost 5, with 15 bases in between.

The rearrangement uses TRBV5-6 and TRBJ1-3; D is ambiguous. The CDR3 is 15 residues long. V was cut by 4 bases and J by 0 bases, with 11 bases left in between. Germline V lookup: CDR1 SGHDT, CDR2 YYEEEE. This CDR3 is CASSRPTFSGNTIYF. The DNA of the CDR3 is TGTGCCAGCAGCCGTCCGACCTTCTCTGGAAACACCATATATTTT.

This clonotype was observed a few times. The rearrangement uses TRBV20-1 and TRBJ1-5; 8 bases agree with TRBD1. Germline CDR1 DFQATT, CDR2 SNEGSKA (reference sequence). The CDR3 spans 15 residues. V lost 0 bases, J lost 4 bases, and 5 bases stayed unmatched. Here the CDR3 reads CSARDQGARNQPQHF. For the CDR3, the DNA is TGCAGTGCTAGAGACCAGGGGGCGCGGAATCAGCCCCAGCATTTT.

This clonotype was observed a few times. The rearrangement uses TRBV12-3 or TRBV12-4 and TRBJ2-2; D perhaps matches TRBD2 (5 bases). V lost 5 bases and J lost 3, with 10 bases in between. CDR3 length: 14 residues. The CDR3 bases are TGTGCCAGCAGTACGGACTTCTACACCGGGGAGCTGTTTTTT. Protein product: CASSTDFYTGELFF.

The chain combines TRBV4-2 with TRBJ2-3; the D gene could be TRBD1 or TRBD2 (5 bases each). This CDR3 has 17 residues. Germline V gene data show CDR1 as LGHNA and CDR2 as YNFKEQ. The germline V and J ends were trimmed by 4 bases and 2 bases, with 19 bases remaining between them. CDR3 residues: CASSLPSGWTHTDTQYF. CDR3 nucleotide sequence: TGTGCCAGCAGCCTCCCCTCGGGATGGACACACACAGATACGCAGTATTTT.

This clonotype was counted a few times. The genes are TRBV20-1 and TRBJ1-5; 8 bases are a match to TRBD1. With V trimmed by 4 bases and J by 9 bases, 14 bases remained unmatched. The CDR3 length is 15 residues. Germline V gene sequence: CDR1 DFQATT, CDR2 SNEGSKA (reference sequence). CDR3 DNA sequence: TGCAGTGCTATTGAGGGGCAGGGGGCCCTTTTGCCCCAGCATTTT. This encodes CSAIEGQGALLPQHF.

This sequence joins TRBV2 and TRBJ2-4, with D maybe TRBD1 (5 bases). Trimming took off 7 bases at V and 6 bases at J, with 16 bases between the two ends. The CDR3 consists of 14 residues. Germline-derived CDR1 and CDR2 are SNHLY and FYNNEI. The CDR3 spells CASTGQGRINIQYF. DNA of the CDR3: TGTGCCAGCACAGGGCAGGGTAGGATAAACATTCAGTACTTC.

This clonotype has a handful of counts. The V gene is TRBV6-1, the J gene TRBJ2-7; 9 bases line up with TRBD2. There are 15 residues in the CDR3. Trimming cost V 6 bases and J 2 bases; bases outside gene matches: 8. Per germline, CDR1 MNHNS and CDR2 SASEGT. CDR3 in amino acids: CASSLAGLGAYEQYF. CDR3 DNA: TGTGCCAGCAGCCTAGCGGGATTAGGCGCCTACGAGCAGTACTTC.

This clonotype showed up just a few times. The chain carries TRBV5-1 and TRBJ1-3; TRBD1 might be the D (5 bases). The CDR3 spans 14 residues. CDR1 SGHRS and CDR2 YFSETQ come from the germline V gene. Deletions cut 4 bases from V and 4 bases from J, with 12 bases between. Here the CDR3 reads CASSPEGRGNTIYF. DNA for the CDR3: TGCGCCAGCAGCCCGGAGGGGAGGGGAAACACCATATATTTT.

This chain links TRBV7-6 with TRBJ2-3; TRBD2 aligns across 7 bases. The CDR3 is 15 residues long. From germline, CDR1 is SGHVS and CDR2 FNYEAQ. Trimming took 2 bases from V and 0 from J; bases not matched to a gene: 2. This chain's CDR3 is CASSLSGTSTDTQYF. The CDR3 nucleotides are TGTGCCAGCAGCTTAAGCGGGACTAGCACAGATACGCAGTATTTT. The full variable domain, in which reference TRBV7-6 and TRBJ2-3 provide the parts outside the CDR3, is GAGVSQSPRYKVTKRGQDVALRCDPISGHVSLYWYRQALGQGPEFLTYFNYEAQQDKSGLPNDRFSAERPEGSISTLTIQRTEQRDSAMYRCASSLSGTSTDTQYFGPGTRLTVL.

The chain is built from TRBV7-9 and TRBJ2-5, with D possibly TRBD2 on 6 matching bases. The V end lost 3 bases, the J end lost 5 bases, and 16 bases lay between the germline ends. Germline V lookup: CDR1 SEHNR, CDR2 FQNEAQ (reference sequence). The CDR3 is 15 residues long. CDR3 sequence (DNA): TGTGCCAGCAGCTTGGTGGGAGGCCTAATGGAGACCCAGTACTTC. The encoded protein is CASSLVGGLMETQYF.

This clonotype showed up just a few times. CDR3 amino acids: CATSRETPGGLITDTQYF. DNA for the CDR3: TGTGCCACCAGCAGAGAGACCCCGGGGGGGCTGATCACAGATACGCAGTATTTT. The chain has TRBV15 and TRBJ2-3; 8 bases are a match to TRBD2. Germline lookup yields CDR1 LNHNV and CDR2 YYDKDF (reference sequence). The CDR3 runs 18 residues. Germline trimming cut 0 bases from V and 2 bases from J; bases unmatched to any gene: 10.

This clonotype was seen many times. This rearrangement joins TRBV20-1 to TRBJ2-1; D is possibly TRBD2 (7 bases). The length of the CDR3 is 14 residues. V was trimmed by 6 bases and J by 7 bases, leaving 19 bases between them. Germline CDR1 and CDR2: DFQATT and SNEGSKA (reference sequence). The CDR3 is CSALRGGARNEQFF. In nucleotides, the CDR3 is TGCAGTGCCCTTAGGGGGGGGGCCAGGAATGAGCAGTTCTTC.

This clonotype was seen only a few times. The chain employs TRBV5-1 and TRBJ1-1; D ambiguous. From germline, CDR1 is SGHRS and CDR2 YFSETQ. V shed 1 base and J shed 3 bases, with 25 bases lying between them. This CDR3 is built from 19 residues. The CDR3 loop is CASSLSWSSRKKGDTEAFF. DNA of the CDR3: TGCGCCAGCAGCTTGAGTTGGTCGTCCCGGAAGAAGGGTGACACTGAAGCTTTCTTT.

At least ten counts were recorded for this clonotype. This sequence joins TRBV12-3 or TRBV12-4 and TRBJ2-1, with D unresolved. The CDR3 is 15 residues long. V was trimmed by 6 bases and J by 0 bases, leaving 12 bases between them. In DNA form, the CDR3 reads TGTGCCAGCAGCCGAGGACCAAACTCCTACAATGAGCAGTTCTTC. Its translation: CASSRGPNSYNEQFF.